The sample holds a few counts of the clone carrying this T cell receptor (beta chain). The antigen is unknown. This sample stems from a study of T cells in localized non-small cell lung cancer. Overall study findings and caveats: Longer survival (overall) was linked to higher T cell density in blood. Sequencing, confined to only one tumor region, leaves heterogeneity possible. The highest T cell clonality was in uninvolved adjacent lung, above tumor.

Nonneoplastic adjacent lung devoid of atypia was obtained no less than 2 cm from the tumor margin. Repertoires were generated with immunoSEQ multiplex PCR, while TCRdb's copy carries only in-frame clones and drops some. The repertoire holds over a thousand clones, with 15% to 25% as singletons. The source of this sequence is a man between 40 and 70 years old with stage I squamous cell lung carcinoma. The sequencing here drew on normal lung tissue next to the tumor, taken before any cancer treatment.

In DNA, the CDR3 is TGTGCCAGCAGCTTAGTGGGTATTTGGACAGGTGAAGCTTTCTTT. Protein product: CASSLVGIWTGEAFF. The gene calls are TRBV11-3 and TRBJ1-1; TRBD1 matches at 7 bases. This CDR3 has 15 residues. V trimming: 1 base; J trimming: 7 bases; junction bases outside the gene matches: 9. Germline CDR1 reads SGHNT; CDR2 reads YENEEA.